This T cell receptor (beta chain) appears in the sequencing data of a study of graft-versus-host responses after intestinal transplantation (dated by TCRdb to about 2021). Regarding the research as a whole: Multivisceral, liver-intestinal, or isolated intestinal transplants were received by the recipients. After intestinal transplantation, graft-versus-host and host-versus-graft alloreactive T cell clones in the graft, circulation and bone marrow were tracked using bulk TCR-beta CDR3 sequencing. The cohort enrolled 24 intestinal transplant recipients, one of whom was a retransplant, and a few patients without pretransplant specimens were excluded. Every recipient was given anti-thymocyte globulin induction, then maintenance tacrolimus and steroids for 2 to 4 years. A peak of at least 4% donor T cells among recipient peripheral blood mononuclear cells was the definition used for donor T cell macrochimerism. To identify alloreactive clones, pre-transplant mixed lymphocyte reaction products were sequenced and compared with unstimulated pre-transplant donor and recipient T cells. Samples from a few later patients were sequenced in-house on an Illumina MiSeq with MiXCR processing rather than by the commercial service. Findings and caveats that apply to the study as a whole: Peak levels of circulating GvH clones were associated with declines in HvG clones early after transplant. High GvH to HvG T cell clonal ratios were observed in the allografts of patients with donor T cell macrochimerism. GvH clones were detected in recipient bone marrow, and some of these GvH clones were observed earlier in ileal mucosa or blood, consistent with an intestinal mucosal origin. Conclusions were limited by the relatively low number and heterogeneity of intestinal transplant patients.

The CDR3 covers 14 residues, taking in both the cysteine and the phenylalanine. The entry retains the CDR3 DNA only, 42 bases that are in frame from base 1. CDR1 and CDR2 are read off the germline V gene as SGHRS and YFSETQ. A distance of 12 bases separates the germline ends of V and J, which lose 1 base and 5 bases respectively. The library was built by means of the immunoSEQ multiplex PCR assay. For most patients, genomic DNA was isolated with the Qiagen DNeasy Blood and Tissue Kit and shipped frozen to Adaptive Biotechnologies for TCR sequencing. For most patients, high-throughput TCR-beta CDR3 sequencing of genomic DNA was performed by Adaptive Biotechnologies. The authors' analysis ran thus. TCR sequencing data were retrieved from Adaptive's ImmunoSEQ software for around 19 patients, whereas three other patients were processed with MiXCR and VDJtools. To correct CD4 versus CD8 sorting errors, sequences present in both subsets at a frequency ratio below 5:1 were removed. Because the origin of CDR3 nucleotide sequences shared between donor and recipient could not be assigned, those sequences were removed. Alloreactive clones required at least 2-fold expansion over unstimulated cells and minimum CFSE-low frequency of 0.002% (template counts) or 0.001% (read counts). Mappable clones were those detected in sequenced pre-transplant spleen, lymph node, or MLR CFSE-low populations of the donor or recipient. The cumulative frequency of alloreactive clones was calculated as a percentage of all sequences, weighted by copy number. TCRdb mirrors the immuneACCESS table, restricted to in-frame sequences. Some clones are absent from its copies; in checked studies, under half trace to an unresolved V gene, and the reason for the others is unknown. V and J calls plus clone size are reproduced from that table; the DNA served to infer D and trimming. The sample table records under 90,000 clones; nearly 90% of these occur just once. About 4% of the sample goes to the ten largest clones.

As to this clone: Its cognate antigen has yet to be identified. No much larger clone exists at a distance of one base, and base qualities are not known.

In light of the paper, this sample's time point label describes: cells obtained before transplantation from donor or recipient. CD3+CD4+ and CD3+CD8+ populations were FACS-sorted from unstimulated pre-transplant donor and recipient cells taken from spleen or lymph nodes. The TCR was taken from a human donor who was the organ donor for an intestinal transplant. Sample: unstimulated CD8+ T cells sorted from spleen or lymph node cells, taken before transplant. The chain joins TRBV5-1 to TRBJ2-5; 5 matching bases give a weak D call of TRBD1. For the CDR3, the sequence is CASSLFGAVETQYF. The sequenced DNA is TGCGCCAGCAGCTTGTTTGGGGCTGTGGAGACCCAGTACTTC.